Below, 8 T cell receptor beta chains from the same sample are listed, as sequenced in a study of T-cell memory formation after mild COVID-19. MiXCR, run by TCRdb on the 5' RACE reads, gives a single entry per CDR3 protein. The sample includes approximately 570,000 distinct CDR3 sequences, over 15% of them seen just once. The sequencing input was PBMCs or a T cell subset sorted from them (not recorded which). Every receptor here comes from an adult woman who had mild COVID-19 (a few samples of this study predate the infection). Cell type and time point are not known.

This clonotype was detected a few times. The chain links TRBV6-2 or TRBV6-3 to TRBJ2-3, with D unclear. Germline V gives CDR1 MNHEY, CDR2 SVGEGT. Trimming removed 5 bases at V and 0 bases at J, with 12 bases between. The CDR3 has 15 residues. CDR3 residues: CASSNPDLSTDTQYF. CDR3 DNA sequence: TGTGCCAGCAGTAACCCGGACCTTAGCACAGATACGCAGTATTTT.

The chain links TRBV5-5 to TRBJ2-1, with 7 bases fitting TRBD1. The ends lost 3 bases at V and 8 bases at J; junction bases unmatched: 8. Germline V gene lookup returns CDR1 SGHKS and CDR2 YYEKEE (reference sequence). The length of the CDR3 is 14 residues. The CDR3 spells CASSSHRTGDEQFF. CDR3 nucleotide sequence: TGTGCCAGCAGCTCACATCGAACAGGGGATGAGCAGTTCTTC. Looking up the rest from reference TRBV5-5 and TRBJ2-1 gives the full variable domain: DAGVTQSPTHLIKTRGQQVTLRCSPISGHKSVSWYQQVLGQGPQFIFQYYEKEERGRGNFPDRFSARQFPNYSSELNVNALLLGDSALYLCASSSHRTGDEQFFGPGTRLTVL.

This clonotype showed up many times. J is TRBJ2-5 and V is TRBV12-3 or TRBV12-4; D is tentatively TRBD1 or TRBD2 (5 bases each). The V end was cut by 8 bases, the J end by 5 bases, with 6 bases between. The CDR3 has 10 residues. Written as DNA, the CDR3 is TGTGCCAGCGGGGGTGAGACCCAGTACTTC. It is translated as CASGGETQYF.

By share of the sample, this clonotype is medium-sized. The chain employs TRBV12-3 or TRBV12-4 and TRBJ2-3; 7 nucleotides match TRBD2. CDR3 length equals 17 residues. V shed 0 bases, J shed 0 bases, and the junction held 6 bases outside the gene matches. The CDR3 spells CASSLAGRGPSTDTQYF. The CDR3 nucleotides read TGTGCCAGCAGTTTAGCGGGGAGGGGTCCTAGCACAGATACGCAGTATTTT.

This sequence joins TRBV5-1 and TRBJ1-1; TRBD1 aligns across 7 bases. V gave up 4 bases and J gave up 3 bases; unmatched junction bases: 3. This CDR3 has 13 amino acids. The V gene's germline CDR1 is SGHRS and CDR2 YFSETQ. The chain's CDR3 is CASSTQGYTEAFF. The CDR3 nucleotides are TGCGCCAGCAGCACACAGGGGTACACTGAAGCTTTCTTT. Based on the CDR3 plus reference TRBV5-1 and TRBJ1-1, the full variable domain is KAGVTQTPRYLIKTRGQQVTLSCSPISGHRSVSWYQQTPGQGLQFLFEYFSETQRNKGNFPGRFSGRQFSNSRSEMNVSTLELGDSALYLCASSTQGYTEAFFGQGTRLTVV.

J is TRBJ1-6 and V is TRBV20-1; D is uncertain. The CDR3 length is 14 residues. Germline V gene sequence: CDR1 DFQATT, CDR2 SNEGSKA (reference sequence). V lost 5 bases and J lost 10, with 18 bases in between. The CDR3 DNA follows: TGCAGTGCTTCCCCACCCGGGGAGATCTCACCCCTCCACTTT. Encoded protein: CSASPPGEISPLHF.

The chain recombines TRBV5-6 with TRBJ2-1, with D possibly TRBD2 on 5 matching bases. The CDR3 spans 15 residues. The V gene's germline CDR1 is SGHDT and CDR2 YYEEEE. The V end lost 6 bases, the J end lost 0 bases, and 13 bases lay between the germline ends. The CDR3 DNA reads TGTGCCAGCACCCAATTGGGGAGCTCCTACAATGAGCAGTTCTTC. It specifies CASTQLGSSYNEQFF.

There are a few counts of this clonotype. The chain has TRBV6-2 or TRBV6-3 and TRBJ2-5, with 11 bases aligning to TRBD2. CDR3 length: 23 residues. Germline trimming cut 6 bases from V and 1 base from J; bases unmatched to any gene: 28. Looked up from germline, CDR1 is MNHEY and CDR2 is SVGEGT. CDR3 residues: CASSLFLSPRRTMTSGVQETQYF. The CDR3 nucleotides read TGTGCCAGCAGCCTATTCCTCTCTCCCAGGCGGACTATGACTAGCGGGGTCCAAGAGACCCAGTACTTC.